The TCR beta chain described here comes from a study of shared clonotypes between healthy human individuals. Looking at the study overall: Donors had three CD4 naive, three CD4 memory, two CD8 naive and one CD8 memory plate apiece.

As to this clone: What it binds is unknown.

Replicate sorted-subset PCRs were loaded with around 200 ng DNA, 30,000 to 35,000 T cell genomes. Only in-frame clones appear in the TCRdb table, and some are missing; sequencing was by immunoSEQ multiplex PCR. The table has 2.3 million or so clones, roughly 93% seen once. V gave up 3 bases and J gave up 11 bases; unmatched junction bases: 12. Germline CDR1 is LNHDA and CDR2 is SQIVND (reference sequence). The length of the CDR3 is 14 residues. Among the donors, all were Caucasian adults who lived in Nashville, Tennessee. Findings of the study overall: Among four donors, approximately 5% of naive CD4 clonotypes were found in common.

The source of this sequence is a man aged 18 to 29 in good health. Some clones in this sample may be carry-over from other donors' samples. V gene TRBV19 combines with J gene TRBJ1-1, with 7 nucleotides matching TRBD1. Sequencing used naive CD4+ T cells from PBMCs. The subset is: CD45RA+ positively selected. For the CDR3, the DNA is TGTGCCAGTAGTATGTGGGACAGCCCAAGGGCGGCTTTCTTT. It encodes CASSMWDSPRAAFF.